The 10 T cell receptor beta chains below all came from one sample that was sequenced in a study of T-cell reconstitution after alpha-beta-depleted transplantation in children. Unique molecular identifiers were built into the TCRbeta library. Using its own MiXCR run on the PCR reads, TCRdb lists one record per CDR3 protein. This table has fewer than 1 million distinct CDR3 sequences, roughly 15% appearing once. The sequencing here drew on PBMCs, mostly from graft donor cells, taken 360 days after TCRalphabeta/CD19-depleted stem cell transplant. Receptors were obtained from a male patient between 10 and 17 years old who had a stem cell transplant for acute lymphoblastic leukemia, so the T cells may come from the graft donor.

This clonotype was seen only a few times. The chain joins TRBV7-2 to TRBJ1-3; unclear D gene. This CDR3 has 15 amino acids. V was cut by 1 base and J by 4 bases, with 11 bases left in between. The germline CDR1 and CDR2 sequences are SGHTA and FQGNSA. The CDR3 reads CASSLDAVRGNTIYF. In DNA form, the CDR3 reads TGTGCCAGCAGCTTAGACGCGGTCAGAGGAAACACCATATATTTT. Full variable domain (missing parts from reference TRBV7-2 and TRBJ1-3): GAGVSQSPSNKVTEKGKDVELRCDPISGHTALYWYRQSLGQGLEFLIYFQGNSAPDKSGLPSDRFSAERTGGSVSTLTIQRTQQEDSAVYLCASSLDAVRGNTIYFGEGSWLTVV.

This clonotype was seen only a few times. J is TRBJ2-3 and V is TRBV27; possibly TRBD1 for D (6 bases). This CDR3 comprises 15 residues. Germline V gene data show CDR1 as MNHEY and CDR2 as SMNVEV (reference sequence). V lost 6 bases to trimming and J lost 2 bases, with 15 bases between them. The CDR3 DNA reads as TGTGCCAGCAGGGGTTGGACAGCTTACACAGATACGCAGTATTTT. Its translation: CASRGWTAYTDTQYF.

The gene calls are TRBV20-1 and TRBJ2-1; D could derive from TRBD1 or TRBD2 (5 bases each). The CDR3 has 15 amino acids. Per germline, CDR1 DFQATT and CDR2 SNEGSKA (reference sequence). Deletions cut 1 base from V and 0 bases from J, with 10 bases between. The CDR3 loop reads CSARVSGGSYNEQFF. The CDR3 nucleotides read TGCAGTGCTAGAGTTTCTGGGGGCTCCTACAATGAGCAGTTCTTC.

This clonotype occurred a few times. Germline and junction disagree at one end, which may indicate a read error. The chain carries TRBV2 and TRBJ2-3, with D unresolved. This CDR3 region has 15 residues. Per germline, CDR1 SNHLY and CDR2 FYNNEI. The CDR3: CASSEDDMGTDTQYF. CDR3 bases: TGTGCCAGCAGCGAAGACGATATGGGCACAGATACGCAGTATTTT. The full variable domain, its missing parts supplied by reference TRBV2 and TRBJ2-3, is EPEVTQTPSHQVTQMGQEVILRCVPISNHLYFYWYRQILGQKVEFLVSFYNNEISEKSEIFDDQFSVERPDGSNFTLKIRSTKLEDSAMYFCASSEDDMGTDTQYFGPGTRLTVL.

CDR3 sequence reads: CSARDPNRDFSYEQYF. The CDR3 bases are TGCAGTGCTAGAGATCCAAACCGGGACTTCTCCTACGAGCAGTACTTC. V gene TRBV20-1 combines with J gene TRBJ2-7, with D tentatively TRBD2 (6 bases). The CDR3 is 16 amino acids. Germline CDR1 DFQATT, CDR2 SNEGSKA (reference sequence). Trimming removed 0 bases from V and 0 bases from J, with 15 bases in between.

Ten or more counts support this clonotype. J is TRBJ2-7 and V is TRBV5-5; a possible D gene is TRBD2 (5 bases). V was shortened by 6 bases and J by 5 bases, with 18 bases between the two germline ends. The CDR3 covers 14 residues. Germline V gene sequence: CDR1 SGHKS, CDR2 YYEKEE (reference sequence). The CDR3 spells CASNDWKAGNEQYF. CDR3 DNA sequence: TGTGCCAGCAACGACTGGAAGGCCGGGAACGAGCAGTACTTC.

This clonotype was detected only a few times. The V gene is TRBV3-1, the J gene TRBJ2-7; no definite D call. Trimming took off 4 bases at V and 9 bases at J, with 16 bases between the two ends. Germline lookup yields CDR1 LGHDT and CDR2 YNNKEL (reference sequence). The CDR3 spans 13 residues. CDR3 region: CASSPFPGLAQYF. The CDR3 nucleotides read TGTGCCAGCAGCCCCTTCCCCGGTCTGGCGCAGTACTTC.

The V gene is TRBV15, the J gene TRBJ1-5, with 7 bases matching TRBD1. CDR3 size: 16 residues. CDR1 and CDR2 from the germline V gene are LNHNV and YYDKDF (reference sequence). V lost 0 bases to trimming and J lost 7 bases; unmatched junction nucleotides: 9. CDR3 sequence (DNA): TGTGCCACCAGCAGAGATAAAGGGGGCGGGAAGCAGCCCCAGCATTTT. Translation gives CATSRDKGGGKQPQHF.

This clonotype was seen repeatedly, ten times or more. The chain employs TRBV10-2 and TRBJ2-1; 12 bases fit TRBD2. The germline CDR1 and CDR2 sequences are WSHSY and SAAADI. The CDR3 sequence is 16 residues long. The V gene end was trimmed by 8 bases and the J gene end by 4 bases; junction bases not matched to a gene: 9. CDR3 bases: TGCGCCAGCGGAAGGACGGGACTAGCGGGTTACAATGAGCAGTTCTTC. Encoded protein: CASGRTGLAGYNEQFF.

The V and J genes are TRBV15 and TRBJ2-2; TRBD1 matches 10 bases. Trimming cost V 9 bases and J 4 bases; bases outside gene matches: 2. CDR3 length equals 13 residues. The germline gives CDR1 LNHNV, CDR2 YYDKDF (reference sequence). CDR3: CATWDRGTGELFF. The DNA for the CDR3 is TGTGCCACGTGGGACAGGGGCACCGGGGAGCTGTTTTTT.